The 20 T cell receptor beta chains below all came from one sample that was sequenced in a study of regulatory dendritic cells for organ transplantation. Profiling relied on immunoSEQ multiplex PCR, and the TCRdb table lists in-frame clones only, not all of them. Of more than 15,000 clones listed, 65% to 80% are singletons. Their cognate antigens are unknown. Allogeneic regulatory or mature dendritic cells were co-cultured for more than 4 days with CFSE-labeled sorted T cells at 1:10. Sequencing was done on a sample of memory CD4+ T cells from blood cultured with regulatory dendritic cells. Subset given: CD45RO+ memory T cells. The receptors originated from a human donor in good health.

In its sample, this clone was seen once. The chain carries TRBV10-3 and TRBJ1-2, with 8 positions matching TRBD1. CDR1 ENHRY and CDR2 SYGVKD come from the germline V gene. The ends lost 11 bases at V and 8 bases at J; junction bases unmatched: 10. This CDR3 has 12 amino acids. The CDR3 sequence is CASSGTGQGYTF. CDR3 bases: TGTGCCTCCTCGGGGACAGGCCAGGGCTACACCTTC.

CDR3 sequence (DNA): TGCGCCAGCAGCCAAGAGTGGCTGTCAAGCTCCTACAATGAGCAGTTCTTC. It is translated as CASSQEWLSSSYNEQFF. The rearrangement uses TRBV4-1 and TRBJ2-1; the D is unclear. This CDR3 comprises 17 residues. V was trimmed by 0 bases and J by 0 bases, leaving 12 bases between them. CDR1 MGHRA and CDR2 YSYEKL come from the germline V gene.

This clone came up a few times. The chain is built from TRBV7-2 and TRBJ1-1, with D perhaps TRBD1 (6 bases). Trimming pared 1 base from V and 10 bases from J, leaving 13 bases between. Per germline, CDR1 SGHTA and CDR2 FQGNSA. CDR3 size: 13 residues. Here the CDR3 reads CASSLGSTGIAFF. CDR3 bases: TGTGCCAGCAGCTTAGGGTCCACAGGGATAGCTTTCTTT. Using reference TRBV7-2 and TRBJ1-1 for the parts outside the CDR3, the full variable domain is GAGVSQSPSNKVTEKGKDVELRCDPISGHTALYWYRQSLGQGLEFLIYFQGNSAPDKSGLPSDRFSAERTGGSVSTLTIQRTQQEDSAVYLCASSLGSTGIAFFGQGTRLTVV.

This rearrangement joins TRBV28 to TRBJ2-5; TRBD2 aligns across 8 bases. The CDR3 length is 15 residues. The V and J ends lost 7 bases and 5 bases, in that order; junction bases with no gene match: 12. Germline values: CDR1 MDHEN, CDR2 SYDVKM. CDR3 nucleotides: TGTGCCAGCACCTGGTCCGGGAAGCGGGAGGAGACCCAGTACTTC. Translating gives CASTWSGKREETQYF.

In this sample, this clone turned up once. This sequence joins TRBV5-1 and TRBJ1-1; 7 nucleotides match TRBD1. V dropped 1 base and J dropped 3; count of bases not matched to a gene: 6. Germline V gives CDR1 SGHRS, CDR2 YFSETQ. This CDR3 is 15 amino acids long. As DNA, the CDR3 is TGCGCCAGCAGCTTGACCCAGGGGGAGTACACTGAAGCTTTCTTT. Its protein product is CASSLTQGEYTEAFF.

V and J are TRBV9 and TRBJ1-2; a possible D gene is TRBD1 (5 bases). V lost 4 bases and J 4 bases, leaving 8 bases between the germline ends. This CDR3 spans 12 amino acids. Germline CDR1 reads SGDLS; CDR2 reads YYNGEE. The CDR3 nucleotides are TGTGCCAGCAGCCAGGGTGGCTATGGCTACACCTTC. Its translation is CASSQGGYGYTF.

The V gene is TRBV19, the J gene TRBJ2-3, with D possibly being TRBD2 (6 bases). Trimming took off 8 bases at V and 5 bases at J, with 20 bases between the two ends. CDR3 length: 15 amino acids. In germline, CDR1 is LNHDA, CDR2 SQIVND (reference sequence). CDR3 in DNA: TGTGCCAGTCCCCCGTGGAGGGTAGGAGGAGATACGCAGTATTTT. It translates to CASPPWRVGGDTQYF.

The gene calls are TRBV7-2 and TRBJ1-5; D possibly corresponds to TRBD1 (5 bases). CDR3 length equals 13 residues. Germline CDR1 SGHTA, CDR2 FQGNSA. Trimming left V 6 bases short and J 7 bases short, with 13 bases between. CDR3 DNA sequence: TGTGCCAGCAGTCCTGGTGGGGGGCAGCCCCAGCATTTT. Translating gives CASSPGGGQPQHF.

The chain joins TRBV27 to TRBJ2-2; either TRBD1 or TRBD2 may supply D (6 bases each). This CDR3 contains 15 residues. Germline CDR1 MNHEY, CDR2 SMNVEV (reference sequence). Trimming stripped 5 bases from V and 5 bases from J, with 15 bases between. The CDR3 loop reads CASSKGGAGTGELFF. The CDR3 DNA is TGTGCCAGCAGTAAGGGGGGCGCAGGGACCGGGGAGCTGTTTTTT.

Written as DNA, the CDR3 is TGTGCCAGCAGTGGGTACAATGAGCAGTTCTTC. The encoded protein is CASSGYNEQFF. This chain uses TRBV9 with TRBJ2-1; D not resolved. This CDR3 is 11 amino acids long. Germline V gene data show CDR1 as SGDLS and CDR2 as YYNGEE. Trimming took off 5 bases at V and 4 bases at J, with 4 bases between the two ends.

This clone has just a few counts. The V gene is TRBV11-1, the J gene TRBJ2-3, with D perhaps TRBD1 (6 bases). Germline CDR1 and CDR2: SGHAT and FQDESV (reference sequence). This CDR3 spans 17 amino acids. V was trimmed by 1 base and J by 2 bases, leaving 16 bases between them. CDR3: CASSLVWGPRSTDTQYF. In nucleotides, the CDR3 is TGTGCCAGCAGCTTAGTGTGGGGGCCGAGATCCACAGATACGCAGTATTTT.

The gene calls are TRBV30 and TRBJ1-2; TRBD1 aligns across 7 bases. Trimming took 5 bases from V and 4 from J; bases not matched to a gene: 10. Per the germline V gene, CDR1 is GTSNPN and CDR2 is SVGIG (reference sequence). This CDR3 has 14 amino acids. In nucleotides, the CDR3 is TGTGCCTGGGGACCGGGACAGCTAATCTATGGCTACACCTTC. Its translation is CAWGPGQLIYGYTF.

V is TRBV15 and J is TRBJ2-3, with D perhaps being TRBD1 or TRBD2 (5 bases each). In germline, CDR1 is LNHNV, CDR2 YYDKDF (reference sequence). CDR3 length: 15 amino acids. V lost 7 bases and J lost 1, with 15 bases in between. This CDR3 reads CATTKSGQRTDTQYF. CDR3 sequence (DNA): TGTGCCACCACCAAGTCGGGGCAGCGCACAGATACGCAGTATTTT.

This chain links TRBV11-1 with TRBJ2-7; TRBD2 agrees at 8 bases. The ends lost 1 base at V and 4 bases at J; junction bases unmatched: 12. The CDR3 runs 17 residues. Germline values: CDR1 SGHAT, CDR2 FQDESV (reference sequence). CDR3 in DNA: TGTGCCAGCAGCTTAGATATGCGTAGCGGGACTTTATACGAGCAGTACTTC. It codes for CASSLDMRSGTLYEQYF.

This clone was seen a handful of times. The chain carries TRBV7-3 and TRBJ2-1; no clear D. The germline V gene has CDR1 SGHTA and CDR2 FQGTGA. This CDR3 has 12 amino acids. V lost 0 bases to trimming and J lost 13 bases, with 10 bases between them. CDR3 nucleotides: TGTGCCAGCAGCTTAACGGGTTGGGTTCAGTTCTTC. This encodes CASSLTGWVQFF.

The chain combines TRBV7-3 with TRBJ1-3, with a tentative D call TRBD1 (6 bases). This CDR3 is 16 amino acids long. Trimming shortened V by 0 bases and J by 4 bases, and 13 bases separated the two germline ends. The germline V gene encodes CDR1 SGHTA and CDR2 FQGTGA. The CDR3 spells CASSLTRQGSGNTIYF. CDR3 DNA: TGTGCCAGCAGCTTAACGCGCCAGGGGTCAGGAAACACCATATATTTT. The full variable domain, completed using reference TRBV7-3 and TRBJ1-3, is GAGVSQTPSNKVTEKGKYVELRCDPISGHTALYWYRQSLGQGPEFLIYFQGTGAADDSGLPNDRFFAVRPEGSVSTLKIQRTERGDSAVYLCASSLTRQGSGNTIYFGEGSWLTVV.

For this clone: The junction differs from germline at one of its ends, possibly a read error. The chain links TRBV7-7 to TRBJ2-7, with TRBD2 matching over 14 bases. The CDR3 consists of 14 residues. The germline V gene has CDR1 SSHAT and CDR2 FNYEAQ (reference sequence). The CDR3 DNA reads as TGTGCTAGCAGCCCGGGACTAGCGGGAGCGGTGCAGTACTTC. Translated: CASSPGLAGAVQYF.

V and J are TRBV2 and TRBJ1-5; D perhaps matches TRBD1 (6 bases). V lost 8 bases and J 2 bases, leaving 16 bases between the germline ends. In germline, CDR1 is SNHLY, CDR2 FYNNEI. The CDR3 is 15 residues long. For the CDR3, the DNA is TGTGCCAGCGTGGAACAGGGTAGTGGCAATCAGCCCCAGCATTTT. Amino acid sequence: CASVEQGSGNQPQHF.

V gene TRBV28 combines with J gene TRBJ2-5; D tentatively reads TRBD1 or TRBD2 (6 bases each). V lost 4 bases and J 5 bases, leaving 17 bases between the germline ends. Per germline, CDR1 MDHEN and CDR2 SYDVKM. This CDR3 comprises 15 residues. The CDR3 DNA sequence: TGTGCCAGCAGTTCCCTTAGAGGGGGGAAGGAGACCCAGTACTTC. Residues: CASSSLRGGKETQYF.

This clone was found once. This chain joins TRBV2 and TRBJ2-3; TRBD2 aligns across 7 bases. V lost 4 bases, J lost 1 base, and 5 bases stayed unmatched. The CDR3 extends over 15 amino acids. Germline V lookup: CDR1 SNHLY, CDR2 FYNNEI. Here the CDR3 reads CASSVVGGGTDTQYF. The CDR3 DNA reads TGTGCCAGCAGTGTTGTGGGAGGGGGCACAGATACGCAGTATTTT.